This T cell receptor beta chain was sequenced in a study of T-cell reconstitution after alpha-beta-depleted transplantation in children (dated by TCRdb to 2016 to 2017). Concerning the study at large: Using TCR repertoire profiling, the study quantitatively followed how T-cell immune reconstitution unfolded in children after TCRalphabeta/CD19-depleted allogeneic hematopoietic cell transplantation.

This clonotype was detected ten times or more. This receptor's antigen is unknown. Within one base of it there is no much larger clone, and no base qualities were kept. Library preparation used PCR. Sequencing was performed on an Illumina HiSeq 2500. Molecular barcoding was employed in the preparation of TCR libraries, with unique molecular identifiers being used to normalize TCRbeta repertoire quantification. Using fastp trimming at Q25 and MiXCR clonotype assembly, TCRdb reanalyzed the public sequencing data and kept in-frame beta chains. All rows with the same CDR3 protein become a single entry with the most common DNA and genes. The table for this sample lists 90,000 to 100,000 distinct CDR3 sequences; 9% to 15% of them were counted only once. About 14% of the sample comes from the top ten. The sequence was collected from a human donor who donated a stem cell graft to a child with inherited bone marrow failure. The material sequenced was PBMCs from the stem cell graft donor, taken from the stem cell graft.

The CDR3 region has the sequence CASSLGLHEAPLHF. The sequenced DNA: TGCGCCAGCAGCTTGGGACTTCATGAGGCACCCCTCCACTTT. The chain uses TRBV5-1 and TRBJ1-6, with the identity of the D gene unclear. The CDR3, from cysteine to phenylalanine, totals 14 residues. The read is trimmed to its CDR3 DNA, 42 bases read in frame from base 1. Trimming removed 0 bases from V and 11 bases from J, leaving 12 bases between the germline ends. Looking up the germline V gene yields CDR1 SGHRS and CDR2 YFSETQ.